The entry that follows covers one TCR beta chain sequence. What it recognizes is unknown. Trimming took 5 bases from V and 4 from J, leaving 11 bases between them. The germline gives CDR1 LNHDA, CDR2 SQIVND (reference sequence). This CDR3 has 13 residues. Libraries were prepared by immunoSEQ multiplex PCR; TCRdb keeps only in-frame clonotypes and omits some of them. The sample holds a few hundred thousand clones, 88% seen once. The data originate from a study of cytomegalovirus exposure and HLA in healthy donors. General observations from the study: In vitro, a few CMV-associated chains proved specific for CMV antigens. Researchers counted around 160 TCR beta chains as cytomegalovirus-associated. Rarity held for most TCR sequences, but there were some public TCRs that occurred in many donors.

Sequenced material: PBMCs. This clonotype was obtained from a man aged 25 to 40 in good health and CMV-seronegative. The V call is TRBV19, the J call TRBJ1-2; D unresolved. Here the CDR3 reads CASSAGEGYGYTF. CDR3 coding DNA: TGTGCCAGTAGTGCGGGTGAGGGCTATGGCTACACCTTC. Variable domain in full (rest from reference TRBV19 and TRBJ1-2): DGGITQSPKYLFRKEGQNVTLSCEQNLNHDAMYWYRQDPGQGLRLIYYSQIVNDFQKGDIAEGYSVSREKKESFPLTVTSAQKNPTAFYLCASSAGEGYGYTFGSGTRLTVV.